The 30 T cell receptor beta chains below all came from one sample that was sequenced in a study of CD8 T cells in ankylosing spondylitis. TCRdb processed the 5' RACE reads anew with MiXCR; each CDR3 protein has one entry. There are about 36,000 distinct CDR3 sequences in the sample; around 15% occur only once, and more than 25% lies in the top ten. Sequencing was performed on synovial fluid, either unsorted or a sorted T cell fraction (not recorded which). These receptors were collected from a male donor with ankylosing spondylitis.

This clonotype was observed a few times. The CDR3 spells CASVLAGGPWGTDTQYF. Here the CDR3 DNA reads TGCGCCAGCGTGCTAGCGGGAGGGCCGTGGGGCACAGATACGCAGTATTTT. The genes are TRBV10-2 and TRBJ2-3; 12 positions agree with TRBD2. CDR1 and CDR2 (germline): WSHSY, SAAADI. J lost 1 base, V lost 8 bases, and 10 bases had no gene match. This CDR3 is built from 17 residues.

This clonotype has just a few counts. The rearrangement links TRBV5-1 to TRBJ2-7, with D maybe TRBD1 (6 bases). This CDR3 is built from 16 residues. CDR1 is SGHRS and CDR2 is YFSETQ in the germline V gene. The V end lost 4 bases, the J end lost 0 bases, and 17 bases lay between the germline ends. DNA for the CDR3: TGCGCCAGCAGCCGATTGGGGGACATCAGCTCCTACGAGCAGTACTTC. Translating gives CASSRLGDISSYEQYF. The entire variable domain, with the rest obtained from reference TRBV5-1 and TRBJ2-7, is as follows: KAGVTQTPRYLIKTRGQQVTLSCSPISGHRSVSWYQQTPGQGLQFLFEYFSETQRNKGNFPGRFSGRQFSNSRSEMNVSTLELGDSALYLCASSRLGDISSYEQYFGPGTRLTVT.

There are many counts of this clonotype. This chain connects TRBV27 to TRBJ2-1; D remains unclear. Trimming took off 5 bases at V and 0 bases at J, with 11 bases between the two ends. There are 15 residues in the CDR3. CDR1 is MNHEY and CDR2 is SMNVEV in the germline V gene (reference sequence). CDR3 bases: TGTGCCAGCAGTCCTAGATGGAGCTCCTACAATGAGCAGTTCTTC. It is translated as CASSPRWSSYNEQFF.

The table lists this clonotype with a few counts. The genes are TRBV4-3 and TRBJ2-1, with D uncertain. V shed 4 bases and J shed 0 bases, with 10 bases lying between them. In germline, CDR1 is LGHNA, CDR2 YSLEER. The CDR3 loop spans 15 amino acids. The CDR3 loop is CASSLVHSSYNEQFF. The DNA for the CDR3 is TGCGCCAGCAGCCTAGTCCATTCCTCCTACAATGAGCAGTTCTTC.

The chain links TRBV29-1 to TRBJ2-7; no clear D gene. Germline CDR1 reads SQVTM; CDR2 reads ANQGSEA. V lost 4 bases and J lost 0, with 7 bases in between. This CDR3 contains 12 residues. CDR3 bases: TGCAGCGTTGCCGGATCCTCCTACGAGCAGTACTTC. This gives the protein CSVAGSSYEQYF.

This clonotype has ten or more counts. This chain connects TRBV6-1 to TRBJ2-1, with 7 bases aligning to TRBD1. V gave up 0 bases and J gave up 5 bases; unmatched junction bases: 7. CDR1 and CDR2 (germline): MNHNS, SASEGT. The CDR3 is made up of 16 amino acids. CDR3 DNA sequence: TGTGCCAGCAGTGAAGCGTTGGGACAGCCCAACAATGAGCAGTTCTTC. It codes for CASSEALGQPNNEQFF.

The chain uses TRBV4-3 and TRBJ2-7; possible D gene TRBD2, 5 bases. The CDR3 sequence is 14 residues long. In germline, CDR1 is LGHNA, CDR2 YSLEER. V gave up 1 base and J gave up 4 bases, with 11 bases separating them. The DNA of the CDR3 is TGCGCCAGCAGCCAAGTAATAGCGAAGTACGAGCAGTACTTC. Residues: CASSQVIAKYEQYF.

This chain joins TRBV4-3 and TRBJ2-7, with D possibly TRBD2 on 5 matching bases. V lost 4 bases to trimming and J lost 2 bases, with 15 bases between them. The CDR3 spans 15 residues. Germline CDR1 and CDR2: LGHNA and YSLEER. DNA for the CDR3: TGCGCCAGCAGCCTGGAGGCCGCGGCTCCCTACGAGCAGTACTTC. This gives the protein CASSLEAAAPYEQYF.

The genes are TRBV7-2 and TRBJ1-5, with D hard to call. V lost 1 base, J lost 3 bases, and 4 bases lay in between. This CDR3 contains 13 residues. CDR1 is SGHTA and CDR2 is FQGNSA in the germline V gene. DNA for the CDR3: TGTGCCAGCAGCTTAGGGGCCAATCAGCCCCAGCATTTT. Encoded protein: CASSLGANQPQHF.

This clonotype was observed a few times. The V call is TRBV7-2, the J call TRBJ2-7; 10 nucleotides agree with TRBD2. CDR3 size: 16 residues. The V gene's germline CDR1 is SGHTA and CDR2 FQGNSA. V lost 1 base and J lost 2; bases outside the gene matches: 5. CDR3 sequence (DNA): TGTGCCAGCAGCTTAGTTCACCTAGCGGGAGCCTACGAGCAGTACTTC. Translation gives CASSLVHLAGAYEQYF. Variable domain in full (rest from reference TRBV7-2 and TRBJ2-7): GAGVSQSPSNKVTEKGKDVELRCDPISGHTALYWYRQSLGQGLEFLIYFQGNSAPDKSGLPSDRFSAERTGGSVSTLTIQRTQQEDSAVYLCASSLVHLAGAYEQYFGPGTRLTVT.

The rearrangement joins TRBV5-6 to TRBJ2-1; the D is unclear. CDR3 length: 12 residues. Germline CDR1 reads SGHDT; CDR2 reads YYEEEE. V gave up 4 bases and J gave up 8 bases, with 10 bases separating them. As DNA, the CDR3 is TGTGCCAGCAGCCCTCAGCATCATGAGCAGTTCTTC. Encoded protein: CASSPQHHEQFF.

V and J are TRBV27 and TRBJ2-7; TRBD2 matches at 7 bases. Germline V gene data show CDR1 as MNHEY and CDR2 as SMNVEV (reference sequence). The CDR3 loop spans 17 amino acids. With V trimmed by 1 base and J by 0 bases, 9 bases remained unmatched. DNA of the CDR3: TGTGCCAGCAGTTTATTCCGGAGCGGGATGCGCTCCTACGAGCAGTACTTC. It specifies CASSLFRSGMRSYEQYF.

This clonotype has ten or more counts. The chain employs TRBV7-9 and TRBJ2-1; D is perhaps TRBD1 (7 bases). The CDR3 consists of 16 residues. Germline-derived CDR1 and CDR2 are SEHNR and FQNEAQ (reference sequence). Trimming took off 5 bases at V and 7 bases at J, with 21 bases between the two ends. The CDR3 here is CASSPPSGGNGNEQFF. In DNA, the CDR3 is TGTGCCAGCAGCCCCCCTTCAGGGGGGAATGGGAATGAGCAGTTCTTC.

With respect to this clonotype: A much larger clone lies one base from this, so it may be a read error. The CDR3 DNA sequence: TGTGCCAACAGTGAGGCAGGGGGCACAGATACGCAGTATTTT. Its translation is CANSEAGGTDTQYF. This chain links TRBV6-4 with TRBJ2-3; D possibly corresponds to TRBD1 (6 bases). CDR3 size: 14 residues. From germline, CDR1 is MRHNA and CDR2 SNTAGT.

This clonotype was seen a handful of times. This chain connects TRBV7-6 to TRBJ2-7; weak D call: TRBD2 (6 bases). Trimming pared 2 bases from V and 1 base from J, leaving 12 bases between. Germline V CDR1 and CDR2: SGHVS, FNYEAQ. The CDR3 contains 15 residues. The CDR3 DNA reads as TGTGCCAGCAGCTTATTTTCGGGGGTGTCCTACGAGCAGTACTTC. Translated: CASSLFSGVSYEQYF. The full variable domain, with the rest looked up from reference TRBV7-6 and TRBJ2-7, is GAGVSQSPRYKVTKRGQDVALRCDPISGHVSLYWYRQALGQGPEFLTYFNYEAQQDKSGLPNDRFSAERPEGSISTLTIQRTEQRDSAMYRCASSLFSGVSYEQYFGPGTRLTVT.

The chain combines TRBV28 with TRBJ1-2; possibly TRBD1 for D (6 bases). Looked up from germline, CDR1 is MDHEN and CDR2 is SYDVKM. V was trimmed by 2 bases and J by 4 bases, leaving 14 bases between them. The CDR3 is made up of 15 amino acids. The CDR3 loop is CASSLDTGFFYGYTF. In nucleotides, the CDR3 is TGTGCCAGCAGTTTAGACACAGGGTTCTTCTATGGCTACACCTTC.

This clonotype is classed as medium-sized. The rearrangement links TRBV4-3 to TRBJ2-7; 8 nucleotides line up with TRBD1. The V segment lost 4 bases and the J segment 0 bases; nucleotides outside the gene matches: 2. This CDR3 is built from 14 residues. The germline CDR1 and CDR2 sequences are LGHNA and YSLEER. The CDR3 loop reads CASSPGQASYEQYF. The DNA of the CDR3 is TGCGCCAGCAGCCCGGGACAGGCCTCCTACGAGCAGTACTTC.

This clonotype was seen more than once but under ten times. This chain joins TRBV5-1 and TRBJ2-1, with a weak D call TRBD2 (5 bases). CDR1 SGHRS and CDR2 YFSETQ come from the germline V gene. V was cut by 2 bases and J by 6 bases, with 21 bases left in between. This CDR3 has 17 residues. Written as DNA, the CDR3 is TGCGCCAGCAGCTTACGGCCGGGATACCCACAACGCAATGAGCAGTTCTTC. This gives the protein CASSLRPGYPQRNEQFF.

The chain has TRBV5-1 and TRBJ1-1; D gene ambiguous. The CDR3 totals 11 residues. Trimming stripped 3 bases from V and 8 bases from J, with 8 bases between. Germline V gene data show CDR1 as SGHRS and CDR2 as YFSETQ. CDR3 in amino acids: CASSSGLEAFF. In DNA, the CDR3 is TGCGCCAGCAGCTCCGGATTAGAAGCTTTCTTT.

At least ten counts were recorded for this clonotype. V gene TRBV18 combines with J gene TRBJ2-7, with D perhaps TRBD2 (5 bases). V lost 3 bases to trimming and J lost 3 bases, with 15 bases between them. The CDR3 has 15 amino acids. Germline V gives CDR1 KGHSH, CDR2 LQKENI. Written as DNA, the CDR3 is TGTGCCAGCTCACCTCAAGAGGGATTTCGCTACGAGCAGTACTTC. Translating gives CASSPQEGFRYEQYF.

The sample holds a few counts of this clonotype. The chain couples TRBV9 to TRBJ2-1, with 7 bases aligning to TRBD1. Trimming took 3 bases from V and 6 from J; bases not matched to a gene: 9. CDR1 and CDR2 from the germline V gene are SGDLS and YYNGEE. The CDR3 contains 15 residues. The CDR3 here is CASSARQGPSNEQFF. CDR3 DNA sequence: TGTGCCAGCAGCGCCCGACAGGGTCCTAGCAATGAGCAGTTCTTC.

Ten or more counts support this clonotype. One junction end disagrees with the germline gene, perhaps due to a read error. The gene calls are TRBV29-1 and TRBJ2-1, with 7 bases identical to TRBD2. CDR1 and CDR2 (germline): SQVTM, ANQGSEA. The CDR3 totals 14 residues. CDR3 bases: TGCAGCGGTGAAGGGCGGGAGAACTACAATGAGCAGTTCTTC. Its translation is CSGEGRENYNEQFF.

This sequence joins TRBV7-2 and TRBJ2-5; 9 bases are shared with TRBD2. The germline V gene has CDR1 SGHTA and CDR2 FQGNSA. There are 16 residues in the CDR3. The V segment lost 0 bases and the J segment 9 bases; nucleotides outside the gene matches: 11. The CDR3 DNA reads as TGTGCCAGCAGCTTAGCGCTAGCGGGGCCTGCTGTAGCCCAGTACTTC. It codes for CASSLALAGPAVAQYF.

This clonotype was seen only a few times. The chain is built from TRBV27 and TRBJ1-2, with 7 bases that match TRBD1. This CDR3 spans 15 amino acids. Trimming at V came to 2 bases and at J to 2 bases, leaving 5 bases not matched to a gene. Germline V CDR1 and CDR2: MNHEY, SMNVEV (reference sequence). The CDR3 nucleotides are TGTGCCAGCAGTTTAAGGGGGCGAATAAACTATGGCTACACCTTC. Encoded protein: CASSLRGRINYGYTF.

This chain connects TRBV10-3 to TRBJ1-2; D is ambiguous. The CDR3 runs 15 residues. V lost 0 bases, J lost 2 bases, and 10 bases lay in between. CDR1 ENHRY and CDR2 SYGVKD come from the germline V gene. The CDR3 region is CAISESSAGNYGYTF. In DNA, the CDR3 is TGTGCCATCAGTGAGTCCTCCGCCGGCAACTATGGCTACACCTTC.

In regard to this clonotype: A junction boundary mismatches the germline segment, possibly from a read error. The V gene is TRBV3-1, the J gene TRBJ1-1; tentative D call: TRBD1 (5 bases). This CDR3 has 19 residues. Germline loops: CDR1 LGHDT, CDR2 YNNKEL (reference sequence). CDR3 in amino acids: CACSLPTETIFQEDTEAFF. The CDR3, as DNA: TGTGCCTGCAGTTTACCGACAGAGACGATATTTCAAGAGGACACTGAAGCTTTCTTT.

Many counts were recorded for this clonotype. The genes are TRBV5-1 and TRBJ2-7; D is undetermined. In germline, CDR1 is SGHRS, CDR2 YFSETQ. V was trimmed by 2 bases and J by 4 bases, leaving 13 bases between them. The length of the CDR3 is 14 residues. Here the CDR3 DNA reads TGCGCCAGCAGCTTTCGCCCACTCCCTTACGAGCAGTACTTC. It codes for CASSFRPLPYEQYF.

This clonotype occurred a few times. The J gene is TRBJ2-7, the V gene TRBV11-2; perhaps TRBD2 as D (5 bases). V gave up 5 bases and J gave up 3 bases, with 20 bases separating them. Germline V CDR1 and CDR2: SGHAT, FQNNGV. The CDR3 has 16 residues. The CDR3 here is CASSPEGGRTNYEQYF. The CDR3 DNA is TGTGCCAGCAGCCCTGAGGGCGGTCGTACCAACTACGAGCAGTACTTC.

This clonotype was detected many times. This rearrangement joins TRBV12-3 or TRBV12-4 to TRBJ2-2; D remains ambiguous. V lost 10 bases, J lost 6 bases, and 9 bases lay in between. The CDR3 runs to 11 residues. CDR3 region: CATLIPGELFF. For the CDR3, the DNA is TGTGCCACCCTAATACCCGGGGAGCTGTTTTTT.

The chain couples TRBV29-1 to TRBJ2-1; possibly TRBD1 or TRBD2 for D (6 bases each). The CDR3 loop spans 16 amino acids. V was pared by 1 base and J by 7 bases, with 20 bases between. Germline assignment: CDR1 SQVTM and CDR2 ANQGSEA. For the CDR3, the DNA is TGCAGCGTTGAAGGGATCCCGGGGGCCTTAATTAATGAGCAGTTCTTC. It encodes CSVEGIPGALINEQFF.